One and the same sample provided the 20 T cell receptor beta chains below, sequenced in a study of identical twins. TCRdb independently ran MiXCR on the 5' RACE reads; one entry per CDR3 protein. The data contain 500,000 to 600,000 distinct CDR3 sequences, less than 25% of them seen just once; the ten biggest clones take up about 0.91%. This sample was shared with a second study, whose subject was T cells expressing NK-cell markers.

Specimen: CD4+ T cells sorted from blood. These TCRs come from a woman aged 18-30 years in good health.

The chain joins TRBV6-6 to TRBJ1-2, with 9 nucleotides matching TRBD1. CDR1 MNHNY and CDR2 SVGAGI come from the germline V gene (reference sequence). With 6 bases clipped from V and 6 bases from J, the junction kept 5 bases outside the gene matches. This CDR3 comprises 13 residues. CDR3 in DNA: TGTGCCAGCAGACTGGACAGGGGTAATGGCTACACCTTC. Its protein is CASRLDRGNGYTF.

This clonotype was counted at least ten times. The rearrangement joins TRBV12-3 or TRBV12-4 to TRBJ1-5, with a weak D call TRBD1 (5 bases). Trimming removed 8 bases at V and 0 bases at J, with 17 bases between. This CDR3 contains 16 residues. The CDR3 sequence is CASCPGTGYSNQPQHF. The DNA of the CDR3 is TGTGCCAGCTGCCCCGGGACGGGTTATAGCAATCAGCCCCAGCATTTT.

This clonotype was counted only a few times. V and J are TRBV20-1 and TRBJ2-3; TRBD2 aligns across 13 bases. Germline-derived CDR1 and CDR2 are DFQATT and SNEGSKA (reference sequence). The J segment lost 3 bases and the V segment lost 6 bases, leaving 9 bases of the junction unmatched. The length of the CDR3 is 16 residues. The CDR3 DNA follows: TGCAGTGCCTCCGGACTAGCGGGAGTTGAAACAGATACGCAGTATTTT. Protein: CSASGLAGVETDTQYF.

This clonotype was seen a handful of times. This sequence joins TRBV3-1 and TRBJ2-1, with 8 nucleotides matching TRBD2. This CDR3 region has 15 residues. J gave up 4 bases and V 0 bases, and 2 bases lay outside the gene matches. Per germline, CDR1 LGHDT and CDR2 YNNKEL (reference sequence). The CDR3 sequence: CASSQEGLDYNEQFF. The CDR3 region has the DNA TGTGCCAGCAGCCAAGAGGGACTAGATTACAATGAGCAGTTCTTC.

The CDR3 sequence is CSARDTGGQHANTGELFF. The CDR3 coding sequence is TGCAGTGCTAGAGATACCGGGGGACAGCACGCGAACACCGGGGAGCTGTTTTTT. The chain carries TRBV20-1 and TRBJ2-2; perhaps TRBD1 as D (7 bases). Germline V gene sequence: CDR1 DFQATT, CDR2 SNEGSKA (reference sequence). The CDR3 has 18 residues. V was trimmed by 0 bases and J by 0 bases, leaving 17 bases between them.

The rearrangement uses TRBV6-1 and TRBJ2-3; D may be TRBD2 (5 bases). Deletions cut 5 bases from V and 1 base from J, with 13 bases between. Germline V lookup: CDR1 MNHNS, CDR2 SASEGT. The CDR3 is made up of 15 amino acids. The CDR3 nucleotides are TGTGCCAGCAGTCCCGGACTCGCACGCACAGATACGCAGTATTTT. It is translated as CASSPGLARTDTQYF.

The CDR3 sequence is CSATTGGTQYF. The CDR3 bases are TGCAGTGCCACGACAGGAGGTACGCAGTATTTT. The rearrangement links TRBV20-1 to TRBJ2-3, with a tentative D call TRBD1 (6 bases). Per the germline V gene, CDR1 is DFQATT and CDR2 is SNEGSKA (reference sequence). This CDR3 is built from 11 residues. Trimming left V 6 bases short and J 8 bases short, with 12 bases between.

This clonotype appeared once. This chain uses TRBV5-1 with TRBJ2-3, with TRBD2 matching 10 bases. Germline values: CDR1 SGHRS, CDR2 YFSETQ. The CDR3 runs 17 residues. Germline trimming cut 0 bases from V and 1 base from J; bases unmatched to any gene: 5. CDR3 sequence (DNA): TGCGCCAGCAGCTTGGTAAGGCTAGCGGGGGGCACAGATACGCAGTATTTT. Amino acids: CASSLVRLAGGTDTQYF.

This clonotype was seen only a few times. This chain uses TRBV11-2 with TRBJ2-1; D not resolved. Germline V gives CDR1 SGHAT, CDR2 FQNNGV. The CDR3 length is 16 residues. V was pared by 2 bases and J by 6 bases, with 17 bases between. CDR3 sequence: CASSLIPPAGFNEQFF. The CDR3 DNA reads TGTGCCAGCAGCTTAATTCCGCCAGCAGGATTCAATGAGCAGTTCTTC.

The CDR3 sequence: CSAIRALDGSLEAFF. Written as DNA, the CDR3 is TGCAGTGCTATCCGGGCCCTTGACGGGAGTCTGGAAGCTTTCTTT. The chain carries TRBV20-1 and TRBJ1-1; no reliable D call. Looked up from germline, CDR1 is DFQATT and CDR2 is SNEGSKA (reference sequence). The ends were cut back, 4 bases at V and 8 bases at J, with 23 bases in the middle. CDR3 length: 15 residues.

V gene TRBV9 combines with J gene TRBJ2-3, with 7 bases aligning to TRBD2. The CDR3 extends over 15 amino acids. CDR1 is SGDLS, CDR2 YYNGEE, per germline. J lost 1 base, V lost 5 bases, and 7 bases had no gene match. The CDR3 here is CASRGGTAGTDTQYF. The CDR3, as DNA: TGTGCCAGCAGGGGGGGGACGGCCGGCACAGATACGCAGTATTTT.

This chain links TRBV20-1 with TRBJ1-1, with D perhaps TRBD1 (5 bases). CDR3 length equals 12 residues. Germline values: CDR1 DFQATT, CDR2 SNEGSKA (reference sequence). The CDR3 is CTFARAGTEAFF. The CDR3 DNA sequence: TGCACTTTTGCCAGGGCAGGCACTGAAGCTTTCTTT.

J is TRBJ2-2 and V is TRBV6-4, with no clear D. The V end lost 5 bases, the J end lost 3 bases, and 7 bases lay between the germline ends. This CDR3 comprises 13 residues. From germline, CDR1 is MRHNA and CDR2 SNTAGT. DNA of the CDR3: TGTGCCAGCAGTATTCAATACACCGGGGAGCTGTTTTTT. Translated, it gives CASSIQYTGELFF.

This clonotype was counted at least ten times. V gene TRBV4-3 combines with J gene TRBJ2-5, with 8 bases aligning to TRBD2. Germline V CDR1 and CDR2: LGHNA, YSLEER. The CDR3 contains 15 residues. V gave up 0 bases and J gave up 5 bases; unmatched junction bases: 5. CDR3 sequence: CASSQDGQREETQYF. In DNA, the CDR3 is TGCGCCAGCAGCCAAGATGGGCAGCGGGAGGAGACCCAGTACTTC.

This chain uses TRBV10-3 with TRBJ1-1; D remains unclear. CDR3 length equals 13 residues. The germline V gene encodes CDR1 ENHRY and CDR2 SYGVKD. Trimming left V 6 bases short and J 0 bases short, with 8 bases between. CDR3 DNA: TGTGCCATCAGAACACAGCTGAACACTGAAGCTTTCTTT. Translated: CAIRTQLNTEAFF.

This clonotype was observed at least ten times. The rearrangement joins TRBV5-6 to TRBJ2-7; TRBD2 aligns across 12 bases. Germline lookup yields CDR1 SGHDT and CDR2 YYEEEE. The CDR3 covers 14 residues. The trim removed 2 bases at V and 5 bases at J, leaving 2 bases unmatched. The CDR3 region is CASSFGLAGNEQYF. The CDR3 DNA reads TGTGCCAGCAGCTTTGGACTAGCGGGAAACGAGCAGTACTTC.

V gene TRBV5-5 combines with J gene TRBJ2-1, with 9 bases matching TRBD1. The junction had 5 bases not matched to a gene; V was cut back by 3 bases and J by 4 bases. Looked up from germline, CDR1 is SGHKS and CDR2 is YYEKEE (reference sequence). The CDR3 contains 15 residues. The CDR3 nucleotides read TGTGCCAGCAGCTATCGGGACAGGGTTTACAATGAGCAGTTCTTC. Protein product: CASSYRDRVYNEQFF.

This clonotype came up many times. V gene TRBV5-1 combines with J gene TRBJ2-5; the match to TRBD2 covers 11 bases. The germline V gene encodes CDR1 SGHRS and CDR2 YFSETQ. V shed 0 bases, J shed 4 bases, and the junction held 8 bases outside the gene matches. The CDR3 consists of 17 residues. The CDR3 DNA reads as TGCGCCAGCAGCTTGGCCCAACGTACTAGCGGGAGAGAGACCCAGTACTTC. Translated: CASSLAQRTSGRETQYF.

This chain uses TRBV11-3 with TRBJ2-1; D gene uncertain. Germline CDR1 reads SGHNT; CDR2 reads YENEEA. Trimming stripped 1 base from V and 9 bases from J, with 10 bases between. The CDR3 loop spans 13 amino acids. DNA of the CDR3: TGTGCCAGCAGCTTAGCAGTAGCTCGTGAGCAGTTCTTC. This sequence encodes CASSLAVAREQFF.

There are many counts of this clonotype. V gene TRBV29-1 combines with J gene TRBJ2-3; the D gene is possibly TRBD1 (5 bases). The V end lost 2 bases, the J end lost 8 bases, and 14 bases lay between the germline ends. Germline lookup yields CDR1 SQVTM and CDR2 ANQGSEA. This CDR3 region has 13 residues. CDR3 DNA: TGCAGCGTTGAATTTGGGGCTTTCGCTACGCAGTATTTT. As protein: CSVEFGAFATQYF.